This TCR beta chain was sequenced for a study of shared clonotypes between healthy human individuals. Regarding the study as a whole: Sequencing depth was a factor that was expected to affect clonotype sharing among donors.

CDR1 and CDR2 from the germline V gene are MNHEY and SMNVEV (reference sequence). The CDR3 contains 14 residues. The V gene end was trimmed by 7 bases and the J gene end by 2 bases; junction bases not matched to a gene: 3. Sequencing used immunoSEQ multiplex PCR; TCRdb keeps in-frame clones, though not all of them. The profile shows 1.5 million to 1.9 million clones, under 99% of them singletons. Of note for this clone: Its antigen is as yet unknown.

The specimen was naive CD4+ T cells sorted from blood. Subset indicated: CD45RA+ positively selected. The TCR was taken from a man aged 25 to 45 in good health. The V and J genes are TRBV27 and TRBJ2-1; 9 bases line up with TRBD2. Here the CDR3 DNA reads TGTGCCAGCAATCCTAGCGGGACCTACAATGAGCAGTTCTTC. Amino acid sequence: CASNPSGTYNEQFF.